The 2 T cell receptor beta chains below all came from one sample that was sequenced in a study of T cell responses to AZD1222 COVID-19 vaccine listed by TCRdb under 2021. The library was built by means of the immunoSEQ multiplex PCR assay. TCRdb's version of the immuneACCESS table is confined to in-frame rearrangements and falls short of the full clone set. An unresolved V gene accounts for under half of the shortfall where checked; the remainder is of unknown origin. The sample table lists 110,000 to 150,000 clones, around 92% of them with a count of one. The top ten clones comprise 2.5% to 3.5% of the sample. The time point label, as the study defines it: baseline before first vaccination. Sequencing used peripheral blood, obtained on day 0 of AZD1222 vaccination. The source of these receptors is an adult in good health.

The rearrangement joins TRBV3-1 (or the pseudogene TRBV3-2) to TRBJ2-2, with a possible D match to TRBD1 (6 bases). From germline, CDR1 is LGHDT and CDR2 YNNKEL (reference sequence). Trimming stripped 0 bases from V and 5 bases from J, with 16 bases between. CDR3 length: 17 amino acids. CDR3 sequence (DNA): TGTGCCAGCAGCCAAGAGCCAGGGGCGGTGAGAACCGGGGAGCTGTTTTTT. Translated, it gives CASSQEPGAVRTGELFF.

V usage is TRBV6-1 and J usage is TRBJ1-1, with D unclear. The V end lost 4 bases, the J end lost 5 bases, and 20 bases lay between the germline ends. The CDR3 covers 16 residues. Germline CDR1 and CDR2: MNHNS and SASEGT. The CDR3 nucleotides read TGTGCCAGCAGTGCCTGGCAACTCACCCCCGGAACTGAAGCTTTCTTT. Translated: CASSAWQLTPGTEAFF.